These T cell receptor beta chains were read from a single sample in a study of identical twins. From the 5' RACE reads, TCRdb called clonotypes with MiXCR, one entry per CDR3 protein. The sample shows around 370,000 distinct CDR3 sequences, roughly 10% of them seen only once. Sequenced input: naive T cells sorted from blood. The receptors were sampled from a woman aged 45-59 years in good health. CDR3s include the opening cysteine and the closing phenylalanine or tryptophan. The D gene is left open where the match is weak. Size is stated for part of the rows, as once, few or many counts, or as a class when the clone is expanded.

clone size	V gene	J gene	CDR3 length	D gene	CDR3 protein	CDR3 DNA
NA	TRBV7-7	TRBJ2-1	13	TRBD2	CASSLELADEQFF	TGTGCTAGCAGCTTAGAACTAGCGGATGAGCAGTTCTTC
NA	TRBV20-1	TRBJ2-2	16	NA	CSARDPMNPNTGELFF	TGCAGTGCTAGAGACCCCATGAACCCGAACACCGGGGAGCTGTTTTTT
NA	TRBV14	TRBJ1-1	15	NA	CASSQEALLNTEAFF	TGTGCCAGCAGCCAAGAGGCCCTGTTAAACACTGAAGCTTTCTTT
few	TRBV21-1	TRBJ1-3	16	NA	CASSKGGTDSGNTIYF	TGTGCCAGCAGCAAAGGAGGGACAGACTCTGGAAACACCATATATTTT
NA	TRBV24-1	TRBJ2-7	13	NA	CATSSIRGYEQYF	TGTGCCACCAGTTCGATCAGGGGCTACGAGCAGTACTTC
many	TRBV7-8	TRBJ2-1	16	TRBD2	CASSLEPGLAFDEQFF	TGTGCCAGCAGCTTAGAGCCGGGACTAGCGTTCGATGAGCAGTTCTTC
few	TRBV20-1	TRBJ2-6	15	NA	CSARDRRSGANVLTF	TGCAGTGCTAGAGATCGGCGCTCTGGGGCCAACGTCCTGACTTTC
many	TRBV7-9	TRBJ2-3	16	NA	CASSLGGLQDPYTQYF	TGTGCCAGCAGCTTAGGCGGCCTCCAAGACCCCTATACGCAGTATTTT
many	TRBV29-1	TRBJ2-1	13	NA	CSVGLGGYNEQFF	TGCAGCGTTGGTTTGGGGGGCTACAATGAGCAGTTCTTC
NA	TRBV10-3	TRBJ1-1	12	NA	CAISERTVEAFF	TGTGCCATCAGTGAAAGGACGGTTGAAGCTTTCTTT